A selection of T cell receptor beta chains follows, all from one sample in a study of OX40 agonist ivuxolimab in advanced cancers. Using immunoSEQ multiplex PCR, the repertoire was profiled, and TCRdb retains in-frame clones only, with some absent. The sample lists some 100,000 clones; 90% were seen once. Sequenced here: CD4+ or CD8+ T cells sorted from blood, sampled in a trial of the OX40 agonist ivuxolimab. The receptors originated from an adult with an advanced solid tumor such as melanoma, head and neck, liver or kidney cancer. The CDR3 runs from the conserved cysteine through the conserved F or W. A D gene is named only where the DNA matches it firmly. Where a row states a size, it is once, few, many or the class of an expanded clone; other rows omit it.

CASSGQNYGYTF | TGTGCCAGCTCAGGACAGAACTATGGCTACACCTTC | NA | TRBJ1-2 | TRBV5-6 | NA
CATSRPPGQASEAFF | TGTGCCACCAGCAGACCTCCGGGACAAGCCTCTGAAGCTTTCTTT | NA | TRBJ1-1 | TRBV15 | NA
CASSPRAGNYGYTF | TGTGCCAGCTCACCACGGGCAGGGAATTATGGCTACACCTTC | NA | TRBJ1-2 | TRBV18 | NA
CASSFADRWGYGYTF | TGTGCCAGCAGTTTTGCCGACCGCTGGGGCTATGGCTACACCTTC | NA | TRBJ1-2 | TRBV28 | NA
CASSLGLGTRGETQYF | TGTGCCAGCAGTTTAGGGCTAGGAACTCGGGGAGAGACCCAGTACTTC | NA | TRBJ2-5 | TRBV28 | NA
CASSYRGPSYEQYF | TGTGCCAGCAGTTACAGGGGTCCATCCTACGAGCAGTACTTC | NA | TRBJ2-7 | TRBV6-5 | NA
CASSRGGDGGELFF | TGTGCCAGCAGCCGTGGGGGCGATGGCGGGGAGCTGTTTTTT | NA | TRBJ2-2 | TRBV11-2 | NA
CASQRDRNTEAFF | TGTGCCAGCCAAAGGGACAGGAACACTGAAGCTTTCTTT | TRBD1 | TRBJ1-1 | TRBV14 | NA
CASSSDRNYEQYF | TGTGCCAGCAGCTCGGACAGGAACTACGAGCAGTACTTC | TRBD1 | TRBJ2-7 | TRBV4-2 | NA
CASSLTGGVAGYTF | TGTGCCAGCAGCCTGACAGGGGGTGTTGCGGGCTACACCTTC | TRBD1 | TRBJ1-2 | TRBV7-2 | NA
CSVGGFGELFF | TGCAGTGTTGGTGGGTTCGGGGAGCTGTTTTTT | NA | TRBJ2-2 | TRBV20-1 | NA
CASSTRVPDEQFF | TGTGCCAGCAGTACGAGGGTTCCGGATGAGCAGTTCTTC | NA | TRBJ2-1 | TRBV6-5 | NA
CASSLDWGSYGYTF | TGCGCCAGCAGCTTGGATTGGGGGAGCTATGGCTACACCTTC | NA | TRBJ1-2 | TRBV5-1 | NA
CASSPGTPNTGELFF | TGCGCCAGCAGCCCGGGGACACCGAACACCGGGGAGCTGTTTTTT | NA | TRBJ2-2 | TRBV5-1 | once
CASSRTGSNEKLFF | TGTGCCAGCAGCCGGACAGGGTCCAATGAAAAACTGTTTTTT | TRBD1 | TRBJ1-4 | TRBV5-5 | few
CASSSLRGLQETQYF | TGTGCCAGCAGCTCCCTCAGGGGGCTCCAAGAGACCCAGTACTTC | TRBD1 | TRBJ2-5 | TRBV11-2 | NA
CASSLRKGGELFF | TGTGCCAGCAGCCTCCGAAAGGGCGGGGAGCTGTTTTTT | NA | TRBJ2-2 | TRBV7-3 | NA
CASSQEGSGQISGANVLTF | TGCGCCAGCAGCCAAGAAGGCTCGGGACAGATCTCTGGGGCCAACGTCCTGACTTTC | TRBD1 | TRBJ2-6 | TRBV4-3 | NA
CASSKDQGGNQPQHF | TGTGCCAGTAGTAAAGACCAGGGGGGCAATCAGCCCCAGCATTTT | TRBD1 | TRBJ1-5 | TRBV19 | NA
CASSTGGTNEKLFF | TGCGCCAGCAGTACAGGAGGAACTAATGAAAAACTGTTTTTT | NA | TRBJ1-4 | TRBV10-2 | NA
CASSSGAF | TGTGCCAGTTCCTCCGGGGCGTTC | NA | TRBJ2-7 | TRBV6-4 | NA
CASREGFDEQFF | TGCGCCAGCAGAGAGGGGTTCGATGAGCAGTTCTTC | NA | TRBJ2-1 | TRBV5-1 | once
CASSPGGVGGYTF | TGTGCCAGCAGCCCAGGGGGCGTGGGTGGCTACACCTTC | TRBD1 | TRBJ1-2 | TRBV6-5 | few
CASSLLAGGHEQYF | TGTGCCAGCAGTTTACTAGCGGGAGGTCACGAGCAGTACTTC | TRBD2 | TRBJ2-7 | TRBV28 | NA
CASSYSLDSGSKGQFF | TGTGCCAGCAGTTACTCGTTGGACAGCGGTTCAAAGGGGCAGTTCTTC | NA | TRBJ2-1 | TRBV6-5 | NA
CASSPSGRPHGYTF | TGTGCCAGCAGCCCCTCCGGCAGGCCCCATGGCTACACCTTC | NA | TRBJ1-2 | TRBV6-6 | once
CATSRPRAPFEKLFF | TGTGCCACTTCCCGCCCCCGGGCCCCTTTTGAAAAACTGTTTTTT | NA | TRBJ1-4 | TRBV7-2 | NA
CSTSPGQGRHGYTF | TGCAGCACTTCACCGGGACAGGGGAGGCATGGCTACACCTTC | TRBD1 | TRBJ1-2 | TRBV29-1 | NA
CASSSGQGWSYEQYF | TGTGCCAGCAGTTCTGGACAGGGATGGTCCTACGAGCAGTACTTC | TRBD1 | TRBJ2-7 | TRBV6-5 | NA
CASTIGGAGYGYTF | TGTGCCAGCACCATCGGAGGGGCGGGCTATGGCTACACCTTC | NA | TRBJ1-2 | TRBV28 | NA
CASSLGTSGMGEQYF | TGTGCCAGCAGTTTAGGTACTAGCGGGATGGGCGAGCAGTACTTC | TRBD2 | TRBJ2-7 | TRBV28 | NA
CASSLGVRALDTQYF | TGTGCCAGCAGCTTAGGTGTCAGGGCGTTGGATACGCAGTATTTT | NA | TRBJ2-3 | TRBV7-9 | NA
CASSGQAGGSYEQYF | TGTGCCAGCAGTGGTCAAGCGGGAGGCTCCTACGAGCAGTACTTC | TRBD2 | TRBJ2-7 | TRBV6-1 | NA
CASSREGQPQHF | TGTGCCAGCAGCCGCGAAGGTCAGCCCCAGCATTTT | NA | TRBJ1-5 | TRBV7-9 | few
CAWSVKGRGSYNEQFF | TGTGCCTGGAGTGTAAAGGGGAGGGGATCCTACAATGAGCAGTTCTTC | TRBD2 | TRBJ2-1 | TRBV30 | NA
CASSPYRGGNEKLFF | TGTGCCAGCAGCCCATACAGGGGTGGAAATGAAAAACTGTTTTTT | TRBD1 | TRBJ1-4 | TRBV5-5 | NA
CASSPVDGRNTEAFF | TGTGCCAGCAGCCCCGTGGACGGGAGGAACACTGAAGCTTTCTTT | NA | TRBJ1-1 | TRBV5-6 | NA
CASSLGQGETQYF | TGTGCCAGCTCACTCGGACAGGGTGAGACCCAGTACTTC | TRBD1 | TRBJ2-5 | TRBV18 | NA
CASKRQGMNTEAFF | TGTGCCAGCAAGAGACAGGGAATGAACACTGAAGCTTTCTTT | TRBD1 | TRBJ1-1 | TRBV19 | NA
CSARPADTQYF | TGCAGTGCTAGACCTGCAGATACGCAGTATTTT | NA | TRBJ2-3 | TRBV20-1 | NA
CASSAQQVATEAFF | TGTGCCAGCAGCGCCCAACAGGTAGCCACTGAAGCTTTCTTT | NA | TRBJ1-1 | TRBV9 | NA
CATSSRGIFYSNQPQHF | TGTGCCACCTCAAGCCGAGGGATATTTTATAGCAATCAGCCCCAGCATTTT | NA | TRBJ1-5 | TRBV15 | NA
CASSSASGTGTDTQYF | TGTGCCAGCAGCTCCGCTAGCGGGACTGGCACAGATACGCAGTATTTT | TRBD2 | TRBJ2-3 | TRBV5-6 | NA
CASSLEQGNNSPLHF | TGTGCCAGCAGCCTTGAACAGGGAAATAATTCACCCCTCCACTTT | NA | TRBJ1-6 | TRBV6-6 | NA
CSVGEGAGEKLFF | TGCAGCGTTGGGGAGGGGGCAGGAGAAAAACTGTTTTTT | TRBD1 | TRBJ1-4 | TRBV29-1 | NA
CASSVDPGGLYEQYF | TGTGCCAGCAGCGTTGACCCAGGAGGTCTTTACGAGCAGTACTTC | NA | TRBJ2-7 | TRBV9 | NA
CASSISRDLRDTQYF | TGTGCCAGTAGTATTTCCCGGGACCTGCGGGATACGCAGTATTTT | NA | TRBJ2-3 | TRBV19 | NA
CASSIPGVGRRSYGYTF | TGTGCCAGTAGTATCCCAGGTGTTGGGCGGAGGAGCTATGGCTACACCTTC | NA | TRBJ1-2 | TRBV19 | NA
CASSPGISGANVLTF | TGTGCCAGCTCACCAGGAATCTCTGGGGCCAACGTCCTGACTTTC | NA | TRBJ2-6 | TRBV18 | NA
CASSSSSTADYGYTF | TGTGCCAGCAGCTCCTCATCAACTGCGGACTATGGCTACACCTTC | NA | TRBJ1-2 | TRBV5-6 | NA
CAWSPNPLQPQHF | TGTGCCTGGAGTCCTAATCCGCTTCAGCCCCAGCATTTT | NA | TRBJ1-5 | TRBV30 | NA
CASSADRDRVRNEQFF | TGTGCCAGCAGCGCCGACCGGGACAGGGTTAGAAATGAGCAGTTCTTC | TRBD1 | TRBJ2-1 | TRBV9 | NA
CASSPGPGTNQPQHF | TGTGCCAGCAGCCCCGGTCCGGGGACGAATCAGCCCCAGCATTTT | NA | TRBJ1-5 | TRBV7-9 | NA
CASSNPGGGRYEQYF | TGTGCCAGCAGTAACCCCGGGGGCGGGAGGTACGAGCAGTACTTC | TRBD2 | TRBJ2-7 | TRBV6-5 | NA
CSARGIGGTFF | TGCAGTGCTAGAGGTATTGGGGGAACTTTCTTT | NA | TRBJ1-1 | TRBV20-1 | few
CASLTDTDTQYF | TGTGCCAGCCTTACAGACACAGATACGCAGTATTTT | NA | TRBJ2-3 | TRBV6-6 | NA
CASSAGLAGGLDEQYF | TGTGCCAGCAGCGCGGGACTAGCGGGAGGGCTAGACGAGCAGTACTTC | TRBD2 | TRBJ2-7 | TRBV11-3 | NA
CASSLDRNNEQFF | TGTGCCAGCAGCCTCGACCGAAATAATGAGCAGTTCTTC | NA | TRBJ2-1 | TRBV7-3 | NA
CASSSAPNYGYTF | TGTGCCAGCAGCTCTGCCCCGAACTATGGCTACACCTTC | NA | TRBJ1-2 | TRBV11-2 | NA
CASSVRPTSDEQYF | TGTGCCAGCAGCGTAAGGCCGACCAGCGACGAGCAGTACTTC | NA | TRBJ2-7 | TRBV9 | NA